This T cell receptor (beta chain) was documented in a study of T cells after yellow fever vaccination. Germline V gene sequence: CDR1 DFQATT, CDR2 SNEGSKA (reference sequence). The CDR3 sequence is 17 residues long. V lost 6 bases and J lost 2, with 24 bases in between. This clonotype was observed at least ten times. It was through 5'RACE template switching that TCR cDNA was made, with a universal primer site and UMIs added. TCRdb analysed the 5' RACE reads with MiXCR anew, one entry per CDR3 protein. Of a few hundred thousand distinct CDR3 sequences in the sample, around 5.3% are singletons; the top ten hold roughly 3.5%.

This chain links TRBV20-1 with TRBJ2-3; D perhaps matches TRBD1 (6 bases). The specimen comprised CD4+ T cells sorted from PBMCs, sampled on the day of the yellow fever booster vaccination. The receptor's source is a man aged 18 to 29 who received the YFV17D yellow fever vaccine. The CDR3 is CSAYADLIAGDTDTQYF. The CDR3 DNA sequence: TGCAGTGCGTACGCCGATCTCATAGCAGGGGACACAGATACGCAGTATTTT.